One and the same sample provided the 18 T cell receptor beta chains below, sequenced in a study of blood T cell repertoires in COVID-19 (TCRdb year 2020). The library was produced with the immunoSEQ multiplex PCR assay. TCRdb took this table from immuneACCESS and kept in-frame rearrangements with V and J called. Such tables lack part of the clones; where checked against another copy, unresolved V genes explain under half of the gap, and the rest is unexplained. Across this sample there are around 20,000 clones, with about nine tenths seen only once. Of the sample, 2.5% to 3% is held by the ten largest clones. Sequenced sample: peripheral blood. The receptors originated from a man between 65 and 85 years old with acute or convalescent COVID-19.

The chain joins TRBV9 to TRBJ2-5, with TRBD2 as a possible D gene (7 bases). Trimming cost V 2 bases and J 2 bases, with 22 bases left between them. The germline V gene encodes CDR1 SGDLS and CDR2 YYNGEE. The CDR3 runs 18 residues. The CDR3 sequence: CASSVPNRRGGVQETQYF. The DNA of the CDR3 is TGTGCCAGCAGCGTCCCCAACCGAAGGGGGGGGGTACAAGAGACCCAGTACTTC.

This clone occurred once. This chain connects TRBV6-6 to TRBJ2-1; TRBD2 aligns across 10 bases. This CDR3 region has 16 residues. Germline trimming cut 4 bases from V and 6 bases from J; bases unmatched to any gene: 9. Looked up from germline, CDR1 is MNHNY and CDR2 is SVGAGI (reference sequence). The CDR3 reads CASSFNLAGVGNEQFF. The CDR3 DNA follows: TGTGCCAGCAGTTTCAACCTAGCGGGAGTAGGCAATGAGCAGTTCTTC.

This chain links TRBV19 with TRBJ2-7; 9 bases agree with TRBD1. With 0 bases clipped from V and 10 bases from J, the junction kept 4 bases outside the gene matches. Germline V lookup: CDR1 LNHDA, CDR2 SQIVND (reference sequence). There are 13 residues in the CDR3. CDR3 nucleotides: TGTGCCAGTAGTATAGATGGACAGGGGAGCCAGTACTTC. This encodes CASSIDGQGSQYF.

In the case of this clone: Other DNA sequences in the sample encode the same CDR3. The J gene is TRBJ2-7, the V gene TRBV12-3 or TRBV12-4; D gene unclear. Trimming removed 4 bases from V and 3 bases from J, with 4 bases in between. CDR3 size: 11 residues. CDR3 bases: TGTGCCAGCAGTTCTTTCTACGAGCAGTACTTC. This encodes CASSSFYEQYF.

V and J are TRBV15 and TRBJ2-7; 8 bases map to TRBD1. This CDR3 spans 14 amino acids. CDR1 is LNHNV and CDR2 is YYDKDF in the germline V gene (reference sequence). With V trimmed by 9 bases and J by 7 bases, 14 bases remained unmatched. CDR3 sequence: CATNAGTGFGEQYF. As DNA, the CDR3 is TGTGCCACTAACGCCGGGACAGGTTTCGGGGAGCAGTACTTC.

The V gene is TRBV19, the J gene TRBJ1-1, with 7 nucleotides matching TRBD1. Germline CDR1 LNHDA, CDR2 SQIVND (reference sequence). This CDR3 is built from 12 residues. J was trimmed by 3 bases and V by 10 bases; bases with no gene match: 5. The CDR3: CATRDRDTEAFF. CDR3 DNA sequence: TGTGCCACCCGGGACAGAGACACTGAAGCTTTCTTT.

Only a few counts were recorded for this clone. The CDR3 DNA is TGTGCCAGCTACGGGGGGCCGAGCCGGGGTGGCTACACCTTC. Translation: CASYGGPSRGGYTF. The V and J genes are TRBV6-5 and TRBJ1-2; D perhaps matches TRBD1 (6 bases). The CDR3 runs 14 residues. The V gene's germline CDR1 is MNHEY and CDR2 SVGAGI. V was trimmed by 8 bases and J by 7 bases, leaving 20 bases between them.

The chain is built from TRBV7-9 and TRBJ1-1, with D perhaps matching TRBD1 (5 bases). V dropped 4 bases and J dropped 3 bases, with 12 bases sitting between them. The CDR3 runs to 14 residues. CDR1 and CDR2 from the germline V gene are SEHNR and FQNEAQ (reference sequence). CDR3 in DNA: TGTGCCAGCAGCTCCAATACAGGTTACACTGAAGCTTTCTTT. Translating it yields CASSSNTGYTEAFF.

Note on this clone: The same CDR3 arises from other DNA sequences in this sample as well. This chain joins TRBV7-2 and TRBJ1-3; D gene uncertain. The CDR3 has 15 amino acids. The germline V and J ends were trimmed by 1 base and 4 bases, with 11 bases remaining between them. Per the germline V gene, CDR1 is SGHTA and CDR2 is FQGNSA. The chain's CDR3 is CASSLVRGSGNTIYF. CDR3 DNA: TGTGCCAGCAGCTTAGTCCGGGGATCAGGAAACACCATATATTTT.

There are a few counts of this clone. The CDR3 nucleotides are TGTGCCAGCAGTGTGGCAGGCCTCTCCGGAAAACTGTTTTTT. Translation gives CASSVAGLSGKLFF. The rearrangement links TRBV2 to TRBJ1-4; D remains ambiguous. CDR1 SNHLY and CDR2 FYNNEI come from the germline V gene. This CDR3 is 14 amino acids long. With 4 bases removed from V and 10 bases from J, the gap between germline ends came to 16 bases.

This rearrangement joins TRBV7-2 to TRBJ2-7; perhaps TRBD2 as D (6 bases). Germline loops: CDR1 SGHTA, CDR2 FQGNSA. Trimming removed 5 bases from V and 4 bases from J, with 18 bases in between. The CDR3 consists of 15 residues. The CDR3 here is CASSPWGTGAYEQYF. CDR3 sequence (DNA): TGTGCCAGCAGCCCATGGGGGACGGGAGCATACGAGCAGTACTTC.

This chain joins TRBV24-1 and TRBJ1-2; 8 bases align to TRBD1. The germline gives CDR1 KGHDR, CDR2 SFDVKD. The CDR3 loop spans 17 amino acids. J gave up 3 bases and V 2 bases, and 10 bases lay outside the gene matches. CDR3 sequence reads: CATSDSRGPLSDYGYTF. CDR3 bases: TGTGCCACCAGTGATTCCAGGGGGCCCCTCAGCGACTATGGCTACACCTTC.

The CDR3: CATQGAGGPNSNQPQHF. DNA of the CDR3: TGTGCCACCCAAGGGGCAGGGGGCCCGAATAGCAATCAGCCCCAGCATTTT. The V call is TRBV24-1, the J call TRBJ1-5, with 8 bases aligning to TRBD1. Germline lookup yields CDR1 KGHDR and CDR2 SFDVKD. V lost 9 bases, J lost 0 bases, and 12 bases stayed unmatched. The CDR3 extends over 17 amino acids.

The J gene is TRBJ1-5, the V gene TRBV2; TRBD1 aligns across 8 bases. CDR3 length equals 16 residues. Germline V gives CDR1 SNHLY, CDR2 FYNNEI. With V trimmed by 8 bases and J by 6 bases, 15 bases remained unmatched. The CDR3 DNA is TGTGCCAGCTCAGAGGAAGGGACAGGAGGCGGTCAGCCCCAGCATTTT. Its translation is CASSEEGTGGGQPQHF.

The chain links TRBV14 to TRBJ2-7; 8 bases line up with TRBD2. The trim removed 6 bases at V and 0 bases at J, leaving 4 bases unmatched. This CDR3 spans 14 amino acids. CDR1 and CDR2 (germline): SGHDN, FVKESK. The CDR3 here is CASRKSGSSYEQYF. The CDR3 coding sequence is TGTGCCAGCAGGAAAAGCGGGAGCTCCTACGAGCAGTACTTC.

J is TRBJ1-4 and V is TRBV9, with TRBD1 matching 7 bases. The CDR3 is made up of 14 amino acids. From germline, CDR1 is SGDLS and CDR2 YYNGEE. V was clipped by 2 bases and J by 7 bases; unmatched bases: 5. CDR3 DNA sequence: TGTGCCAGCAGCGTGGGACAGCTGGGTGAAAAACTGTTTTTT. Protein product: CASSVGQLGEKLFF.

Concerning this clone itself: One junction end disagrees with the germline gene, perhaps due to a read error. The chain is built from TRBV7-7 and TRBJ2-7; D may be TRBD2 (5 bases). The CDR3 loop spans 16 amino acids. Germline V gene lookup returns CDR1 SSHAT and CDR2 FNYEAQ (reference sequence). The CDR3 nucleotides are TGTGCTAGCAGCTTAGGTTTGAGGGAACTTCACTACGAGCAGTACTTC. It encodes CASSLGLRELHYEQYF.

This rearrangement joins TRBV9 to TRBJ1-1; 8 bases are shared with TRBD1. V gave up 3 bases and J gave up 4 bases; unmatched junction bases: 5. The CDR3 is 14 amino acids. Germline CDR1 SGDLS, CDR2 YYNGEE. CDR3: CASSGTGSLTEAFF. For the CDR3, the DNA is TGTGCCAGCAGCGGGACAGGGTCGCTCACTGAAGCTTTCTTT.